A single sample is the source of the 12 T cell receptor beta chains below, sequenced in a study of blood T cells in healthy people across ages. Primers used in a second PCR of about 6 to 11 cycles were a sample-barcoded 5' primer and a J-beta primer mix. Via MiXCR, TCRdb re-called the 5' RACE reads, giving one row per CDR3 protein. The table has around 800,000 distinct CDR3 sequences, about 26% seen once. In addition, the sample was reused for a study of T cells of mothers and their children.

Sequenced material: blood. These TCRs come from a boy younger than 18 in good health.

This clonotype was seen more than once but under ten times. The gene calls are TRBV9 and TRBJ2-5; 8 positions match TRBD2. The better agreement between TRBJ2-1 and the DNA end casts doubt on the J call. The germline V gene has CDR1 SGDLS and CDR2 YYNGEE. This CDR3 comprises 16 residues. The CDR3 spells CASSVVSSGVYNEQFF. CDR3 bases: TGTGCCAGCAGCGTAGTTAGTAGCGGGGTCTACAATGAGCAGTTCTTC.

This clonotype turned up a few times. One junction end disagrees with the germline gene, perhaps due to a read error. CDR3 loop: CAWYRANCGYTF. In DNA form, the CDR3 reads TGTGCCTGGTACAGGGCTAACTGTGGCTACACCTTC. The chain uses TRBV30 and TRBJ1-2; D perhaps matches TRBD1 (6 bases). This CDR3 contains 12 residues. Germline loops: CDR1 GTSNPN, CDR2 SVGIG (reference sequence).

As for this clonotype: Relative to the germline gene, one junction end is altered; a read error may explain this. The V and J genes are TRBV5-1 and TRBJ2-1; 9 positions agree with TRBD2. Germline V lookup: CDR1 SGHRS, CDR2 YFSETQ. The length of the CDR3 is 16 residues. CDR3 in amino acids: CASSLVPGLAANEQLF. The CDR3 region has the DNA TGCGCCAGCAGCTTGGTTCCGGGACTAGCTGCCAATGAGCAGCTCTTC.

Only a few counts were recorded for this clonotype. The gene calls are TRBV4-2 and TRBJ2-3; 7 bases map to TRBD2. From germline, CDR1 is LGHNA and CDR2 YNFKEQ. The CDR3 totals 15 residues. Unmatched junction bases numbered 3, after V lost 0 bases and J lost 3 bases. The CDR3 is CASSQDTGGTDTQYF. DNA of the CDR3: TGTGCCAGCAGCCAAGATACGGGGGGAACAGATACGCAGTATTTT.

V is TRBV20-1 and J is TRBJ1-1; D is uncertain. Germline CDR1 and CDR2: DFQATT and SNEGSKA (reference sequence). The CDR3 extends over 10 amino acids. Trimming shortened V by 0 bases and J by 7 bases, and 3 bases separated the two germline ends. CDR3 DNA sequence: TGCAGTGCTAGAGAACGTGAAGCTTTCTTT. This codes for CSAREREAFF.

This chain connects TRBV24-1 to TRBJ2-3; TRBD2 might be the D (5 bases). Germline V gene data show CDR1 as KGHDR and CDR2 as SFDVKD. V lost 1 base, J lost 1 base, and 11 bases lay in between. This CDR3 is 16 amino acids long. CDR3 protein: CATSDLNGVGTDTQYF. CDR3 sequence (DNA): TGTGCCACCAGTGATTTAAACGGGGTTGGCACAGATACGCAGTATTTT.

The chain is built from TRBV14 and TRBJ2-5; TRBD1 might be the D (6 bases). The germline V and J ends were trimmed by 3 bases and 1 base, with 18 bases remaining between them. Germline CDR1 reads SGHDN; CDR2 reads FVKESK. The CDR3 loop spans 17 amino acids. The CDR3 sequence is CASSQSRQAYLQETQYF. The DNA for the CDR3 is TGTGCCAGCAGCCAGTCCAGACAGGCCTACCTCCAAGAGACCCAGTACTTC.

CDR3 region: CASSVTSGGANTGELFF. CDR3 sequence (DNA): TGTGCCAGCAGCGTTACTAGCGGGGGAGCGAACACCGGGGAGCTGTTTTTT. V and J are TRBV2 and TRBJ2-2, with TRBD2 matching over 11 bases. CDR3 length equals 17 residues. Trimming cost V 6 bases and J 0 bases; bases outside gene matches: 6. Germline V CDR1 and CDR2: SNHLY, FYNNEI. Using reference TRBV2 and TRBJ2-2 for the parts outside the CDR3, the full variable domain is EPEVTQTPSHQVTQMGQEVILRCVPISNHLYFYWYRQILGQKVEFLVSFYNNEISEKSEIFDDQFSVERPDGSNFTLKIRSTKLEDSAMYFCASSVTSGGANTGELFFGEGSRLTVL.

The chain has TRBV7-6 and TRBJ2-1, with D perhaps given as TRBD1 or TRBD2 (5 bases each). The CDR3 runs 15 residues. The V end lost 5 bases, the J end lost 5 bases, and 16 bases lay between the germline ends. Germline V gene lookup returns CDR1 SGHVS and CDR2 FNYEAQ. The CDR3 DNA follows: TGTGCCAGCAGCCCCCAAGCTGGGACCAACAATGAGCAGTTCTTC. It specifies CASSPQAGTNNEQFF.

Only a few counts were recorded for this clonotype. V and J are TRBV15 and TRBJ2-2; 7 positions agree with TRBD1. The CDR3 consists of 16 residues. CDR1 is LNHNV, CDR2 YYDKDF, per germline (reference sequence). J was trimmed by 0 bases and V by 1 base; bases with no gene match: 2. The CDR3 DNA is TGTGCCACCAGCAGAGGAGGGGGCTCGAACACCGGGGAGCTGTTTTTT. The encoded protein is CATSRGGGSNTGELFF.

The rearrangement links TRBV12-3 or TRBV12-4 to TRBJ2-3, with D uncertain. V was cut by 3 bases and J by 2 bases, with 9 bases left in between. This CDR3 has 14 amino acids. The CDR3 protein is CASSFNHITDTQYF. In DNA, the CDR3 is TGTGCCAGCAGTTTCAATCATATCACAGATACGCAGTATTTT.

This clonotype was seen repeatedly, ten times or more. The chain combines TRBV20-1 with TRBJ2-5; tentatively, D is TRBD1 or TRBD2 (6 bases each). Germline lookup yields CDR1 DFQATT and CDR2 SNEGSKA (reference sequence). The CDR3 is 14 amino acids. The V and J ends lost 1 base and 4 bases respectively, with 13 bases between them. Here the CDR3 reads CSARVDGGPETQYF. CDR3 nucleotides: TGCAGTGCTAGAGTGGATGGGGGGCCAGAGACCCAGTACTTC.